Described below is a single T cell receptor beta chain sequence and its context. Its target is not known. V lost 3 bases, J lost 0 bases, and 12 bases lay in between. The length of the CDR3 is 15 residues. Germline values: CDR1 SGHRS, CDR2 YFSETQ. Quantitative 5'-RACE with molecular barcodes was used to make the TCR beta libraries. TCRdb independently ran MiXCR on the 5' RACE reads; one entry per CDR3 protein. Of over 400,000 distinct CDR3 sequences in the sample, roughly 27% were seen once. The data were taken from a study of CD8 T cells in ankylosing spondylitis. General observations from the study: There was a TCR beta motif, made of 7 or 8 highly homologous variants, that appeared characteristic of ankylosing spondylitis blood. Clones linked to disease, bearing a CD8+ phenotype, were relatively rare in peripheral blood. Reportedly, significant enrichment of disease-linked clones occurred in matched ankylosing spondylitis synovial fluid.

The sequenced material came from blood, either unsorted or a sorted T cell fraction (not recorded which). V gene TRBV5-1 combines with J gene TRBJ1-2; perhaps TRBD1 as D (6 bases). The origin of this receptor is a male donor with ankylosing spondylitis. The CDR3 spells CASSSQGLANYGYTF. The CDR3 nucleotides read TGCGCCAGCAGCTCCCAGGGGTTAGCTAACTATGGCTACACCTTC.